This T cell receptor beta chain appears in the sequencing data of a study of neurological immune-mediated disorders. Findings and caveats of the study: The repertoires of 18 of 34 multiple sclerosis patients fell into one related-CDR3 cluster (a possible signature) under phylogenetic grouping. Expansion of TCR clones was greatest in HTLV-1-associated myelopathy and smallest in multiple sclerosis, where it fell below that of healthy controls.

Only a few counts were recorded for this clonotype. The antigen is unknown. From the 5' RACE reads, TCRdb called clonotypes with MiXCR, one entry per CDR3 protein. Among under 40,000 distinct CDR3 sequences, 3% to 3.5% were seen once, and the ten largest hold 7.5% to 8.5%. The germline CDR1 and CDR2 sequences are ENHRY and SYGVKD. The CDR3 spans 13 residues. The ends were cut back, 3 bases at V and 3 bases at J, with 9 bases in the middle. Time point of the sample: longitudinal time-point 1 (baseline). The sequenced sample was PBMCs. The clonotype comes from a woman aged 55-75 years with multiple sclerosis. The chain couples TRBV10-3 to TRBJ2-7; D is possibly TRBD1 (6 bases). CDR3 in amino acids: CAISDSDSYEQYF. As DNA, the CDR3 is TGTGCCATCAGTGATTCGGACAGCTACGAGCAGTACTTC.